Shown below are 23 T cell receptor beta chains from a single sample sequenced in a study of blood T cell repertoires in COVID-19. TCRdb keeps only in-frame clones here, not all; method: immunoSEQ multiplex PCR. The table has about 250,000 clones, 87% seen once. Source material: PBMCs or T cells enriched from blood (not recorded which). Every receptor here comes from a woman in her twenties or thirties with acute COVID-19.

The genes are TRBV10-3 and TRBJ2-2; D is unresolved. The CDR3 contains 11 residues. V was clipped by 9 bases and J by 8 bases, with 10 bases between them. Germline assignment: CDR1 ENHRY and CDR2 SYGVKD. In nucleotides, the CDR3 is TGTGCCATTGCTGGAGCGGGGGAGCTGTTTTTT. Amino acids: CAIAGAGELFF.

The CDR3 DNA sequence: TGTGCCAGCAGTTTAGGGGCAGGGTTCGGGGAGCTGTTTTTT. Translating gives CASSLGAGFGELFF. J is TRBJ2-2 and V is TRBV28; the D gene is possibly TRBD1 (5 bases). The CDR3 covers 14 residues. V was cut by 2 bases and J by 7 bases, with 11 bases left in between. From germline, CDR1 is MDHEN and CDR2 SYDVKM.

The chain recombines TRBV5-1 with TRBJ2-7, with unresolved D. Germline V lookup: CDR1 SGHRS, CDR2 YFSETQ. This CDR3 contains 12 residues. The V and J ends lost 1 base and 3 bases respectively, with 5 bases between them. CDR3 protein: CASSLSSYEQYF. Written as DNA, the CDR3 is TGCGCCAGCAGCTTGAGTAGCTACGAGCAGTACTTC. Full variable domain (outside the CDR3, taken from reference TRBV5-1 and TRBJ2-7): KAGVTQTPRYLIKTRGQQVTLSCSPISGHRSVSWYQQTPGQGLQFLFEYFSETQRNKGNFPGRFSGRQFSNSRSEMNVSTLELGDSALYLCASSLSSYEQYFGPGTRLTVT.

The chain links TRBV11-2 to TRBJ1-3; D may be TRBD1 (5 bases). V lost 3 bases, J lost 0 bases, and 12 bases lay in between. The CDR3 sequence is 16 residues long. Germline CDR1 and CDR2: SGHAT and FQNNGV. The CDR3 here is CASSLWRQISGNTIYF. The CDR3 DNA sequence: TGTGCCAGCAGCTTGTGGAGACAGATCTCTGGAAACACCATATATTTT.

This rearrangement joins TRBV7-9 to TRBJ1-4; no definite D call. Germline values: CDR1 SEHNR, CDR2 FQNEAQ (reference sequence). This CDR3 spans 15 amino acids. The V and J ends lost 5 bases and 3 bases respectively, with 13 bases between them. Here the CDR3 reads CASSRRVASNEKLFF. CDR3 in DNA: TGTGCCAGCAGCCGGAGGGTAGCATCTAATGAAAAACTGTTTTTT.

The chain employs TRBV5-3 and TRBJ1-6, with 9 bases identical to TRBD1. TRBV5-3 is an open reading frame, and its role is uncertain. The CDR3 is made up of 19 amino acids. After removal of 1 base from V and 9 bases from J, the junction contained 17 bases not matched to a gene. CDR3 nucleotide sequence: TGTGCCAGAAGCTTGTCCGGTGGACAGGGGTATGGGGAAAGTTCACCCCTCCACTTT. This gives the protein CARSLSGGQGYGESSPLHF.

The V call is TRBV5-1, the J call TRBJ2-7; no firm D call. Trimming took 0 bases from V and 12 from J, leaving 16 bases between them. This CDR3 contains 13 residues. The V gene's germline CDR1 is SGHRS and CDR2 YFSETQ. The chain's CDR3 is CASSLAGEVLSYF. The CDR3 DNA reads as TGCGCCAGCAGCTTGGCCGGAGAAGTCCTTTCGTACTTC.

This clone showed up just a few times. The chain joins TRBV10-3 to TRBJ1-2, with 7 bases fitting TRBD1. With V trimmed by 7 bases and J by 4 bases, 6 bases remained unmatched. This CDR3 has 13 amino acids. Germline loops: CDR1 ENHRY, CDR2 SYGVKD. CDR3 DNA sequence: TGTGCCATCACCGGGACAGATTTCTATGGCTACACCTTC. Encoded protein: CAITGTDFYGYTF.

The rearrangement joins TRBV19 to TRBJ2-7; 7 bases are shared with TRBD2. CDR3 length equals 17 residues. The V gene's germline CDR1 is LNHDA and CDR2 SQIVND (reference sequence). With V trimmed by 3 bases and J by 0 bases, 11 bases remained unmatched. The CDR3 region has the DNA TGTGCCAGTAGTATGACTAGCAACCCCTGGGGCTCCTACGAGCAGTACTTC. This codes for CASSMTSNPWGSYEQYF.

The sample holds many counts of this clone. This chain joins TRBV4-1 and TRBJ2-1; a possible D gene is TRBD1 (5 bases). Trimming shortened V by 4 bases and J by 5 bases, and 12 bases separated the two germline ends. The CDR3 runs 14 residues. Germline V gives CDR1 MGHRA, CDR2 YSYEKL. The CDR3 reads CASSLRVSDNEQFF. The DNA for the CDR3 is TGCGCCAGCAGCCTCAGGGTTTCGGACAATGAGCAGTTCTTC.

CDR3 DNA sequence: TGTGCCAGCAGCTTAGGGGCAGTACAGAGCTCCTACGAGCAGTACTTC. Protein product: CASSLGAVQSSYEQYF. V is TRBV7-6 and J is TRBJ2-7; no definite D call. Trimming removed 1 base from V and 0 bases from J, with 13 bases in between. Germline values: CDR1 SGHVS, CDR2 FNYEAQ. The CDR3 length is 16 residues. Full variable domain (remainder filled in from reference TRBV7-6 and TRBJ2-7): GAGVSQSPRYKVTKRGQDVALRCDPISGHVSLYWYRQALGQGPEFLTYFNYEAQQDKSGLPNDRFSAERPEGSISTLTIQRTEQRDSAMYRCASSLGAVQSSYEQYFGPGTRLTVT.

The chain uses TRBV28 and TRBJ1-4; weak D call: TRBD1 (5 bases). This CDR3 region has 15 residues. Looked up from germline, CDR1 is MDHEN and CDR2 is SYDVKM. Between the trimmed V and J ends, which lost 5 bases and 0 bases, there was a span of 10 bases. The DNA for the CDR3 is TGTGCCAGCAGTCCCGGGGGTGCAACTAATGAAAAACTGTTTTTT. Amino acid sequence: CASSPGGATNEKLFF.

The rearrangement links TRBV7-9 to TRBJ1-1, with D possibly matching TRBD1 (6 bases). There are 13 residues in the CDR3. Germline values: CDR1 SEHNR, CDR2 FQNEAQ (reference sequence). The germline V and J ends were trimmed by 5 bases and 6 bases, with 13 bases remaining between them. The CDR3 sequence: CASSPPTGSEAFF. DNA of the CDR3: TGTGCCAGCAGCCCACCGACAGGATCTGAAGCTTTCTTT.

The chain is built from TRBV19 and TRBJ2-1; D might be TRBD2 (6 bases). The CDR3 extends over 15 amino acids. Germline lookup yields CDR1 LNHDA and CDR2 SQIVND (reference sequence). V lost 5 bases and J 9 bases, leaving 20 bases between the germline ends. CDR3 region: CASSVRLVTLAEQFF. The CDR3 coding sequence is TGTGCCAGTAGTGTCAGACTAGTAACCTTGGCTGAGCAGTTCTTC.

The V gene is TRBV6-6, the J gene TRBJ2-1, with TRBD1 matching 8 bases. Trimming cost V 6 bases and J 6 bases; bases outside gene matches: 10. Germline CDR1 is MNHNY and CDR2 is SVGAGI (reference sequence). This CDR3 has 15 residues. For the CDR3, the DNA is TGTGCCAGCAGCCAAGGGACAGGAGGGGGCAATGAGCAGTTCTTC. Encoded protein: CASSQGTGGGNEQFF.

The gene calls are TRBV5-8 and TRBJ1-5; possibly TRBD1 for D (5 bases). The CDR3 has 15 amino acids. Germline CDR1 reads SGHTS; CDR2 reads YDEGEE. Trimming took 0 bases from V and 3 from J, leaving 10 bases between them. The CDR3 region has the DNA TGTGCCAGCAGCTTGGGGGGCGTTTACAATCAGCCCCAGCATTTT. It is translated as CASSLGGVYNQPQHF.

V and J are TRBV30 and TRBJ2-5, with 7 nucleotides matching TRBD1. CDR1 GTSNPN and CDR2 SVGIG come from the germline V gene (reference sequence). V was pared by 3 bases and J by 1 base, with 8 bases of the junction left unmatched. This CDR3 is 15 amino acids long. CDR3 amino acids: CAWRALGTVQETQYF. CDR3 in DNA: TGTGCCTGGAGAGCACTAGGGACAGTCCAAGAGACCCAGTACTTC. The entire variable domain, with the rest obtained from reference TRBV30 and TRBJ2-5, is as follows: SQTIHQWPATLVQPVGSPLSLECTVEGTSNPNLYWYRQAAGRGLQLLFYSVGIGQISSEVPQNLSASRPQDRQFILSSKKLLLSDSGFYLCAWRALGTVQETQYFGPGTRLLVL.

The genes are TRBV4-1 and TRBJ2-2; 14 nucleotides agree with TRBD2. Germline V gene sequence: CDR1 MGHRA, CDR2 YSYEKL. CDR3 length: 18 residues. V was clipped by 2 bases and J by 5 bases; unmatched bases: 7. The CDR3 coding sequence is TGCGCCAGCAGCCAAACCGGGACTAGCGGGGGACGTACCGGGGAGCTGTTTTTT. It encodes CASSQTGTSGGRTGELFF.

The genes are TRBV3-1 (or the pseudogene TRBV3-2) and TRBJ1-6, with no clear D. This CDR3 comprises 13 residues. V lost 0 bases, J lost 11 bases, and 8 bases lay in between. Per germline, CDR1 LGHDT and CDR2 YNNKEL (reference sequence). CDR3 DNA sequence: TGTGCCAGCAGCCAAGAACGGGGTACACCCCTCCACTTT. Encoded protein: CASSQERGTPLHF.

The rearrangement uses TRBV9 and TRBJ2-2; D uncertain. Trimming took 0 bases from V and 2 from J, leaving 8 bases between them. The CDR3 runs 15 residues. Germline V gives CDR1 SGDLS, CDR2 YYNGEE. CDR3 loop: CASSVAAANTGELFF. CDR3 DNA sequence: TGTGCCAGCAGCGTAGCGGCGGCAAACACCGGGGAGCTGTTTTTT.

The V call is TRBV5-6, the J call TRBJ1-5; D is unresolved. Trimming shortened V by 1 base and J by 9 bases, and 14 bases separated the two germline ends. Germline-derived CDR1 and CDR2 are SGHDT and YYEEEE. This CDR3 comprises 14 residues. DNA for the CDR3: TGTGCCAGCAGCTTGAACTCGGGGATTCTGCCCCAGCATTTT. It translates to CASSLNSGILPQHF.

This clone was recorded a few times. The junction departs from germline at one end; a sequencing error may be responsible. The genes are TRBV12-3 or TRBV12-4 and TRBJ1-3; 8 nucleotides align to TRBD1. The CDR3 has 12 amino acids. In DNA, the CDR3 is TGTGCCAGCAGTTTAGGTTTTTCGGACAGGGCTTTT. Its protein product is CASSLGFSDRAF.

V gene TRBV7-3 combines with J gene TRBJ2-7, with a weak D call TRBD2 (6 bases). CDR1 SGHTA and CDR2 FQGTGA come from the germline V gene. With 1 base removed from V and 2 bases from J, the gap between germline ends came to 12 bases. The CDR3 consists of 15 residues. This CDR3 reads CASSLSGAPTYEQYF. DNA for the CDR3: TGTGCCAGCAGCTTAAGCGGGGCGCCTACCTACGAGCAGTACTTC.